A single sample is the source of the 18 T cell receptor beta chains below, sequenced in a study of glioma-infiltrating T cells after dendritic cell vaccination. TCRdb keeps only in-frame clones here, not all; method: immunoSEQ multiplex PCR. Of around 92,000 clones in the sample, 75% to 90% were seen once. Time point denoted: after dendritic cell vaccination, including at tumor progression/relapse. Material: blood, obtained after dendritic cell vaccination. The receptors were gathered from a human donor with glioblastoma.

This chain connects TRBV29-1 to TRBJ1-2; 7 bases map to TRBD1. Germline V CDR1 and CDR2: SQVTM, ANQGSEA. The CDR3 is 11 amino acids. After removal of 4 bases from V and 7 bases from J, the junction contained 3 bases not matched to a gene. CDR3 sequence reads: CSVVDRVGYTF. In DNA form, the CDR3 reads TGCAGCGTTGTAGACAGGGTTGGCTACACCTTC.

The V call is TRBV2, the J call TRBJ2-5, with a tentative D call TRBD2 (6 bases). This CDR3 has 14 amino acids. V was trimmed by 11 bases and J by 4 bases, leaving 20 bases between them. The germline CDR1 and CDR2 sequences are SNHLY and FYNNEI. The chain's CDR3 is CASGGRSRLETQYF. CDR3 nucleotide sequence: TGTGCCTCTGGGGGGAGGAGCCGCTTAGAGACCCAGTACTTC.

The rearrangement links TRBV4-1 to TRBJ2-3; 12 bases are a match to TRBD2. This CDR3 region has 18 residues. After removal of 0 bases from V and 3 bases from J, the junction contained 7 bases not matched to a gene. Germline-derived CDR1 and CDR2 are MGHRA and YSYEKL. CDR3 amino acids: CASSQDILAGGSTDTQYF. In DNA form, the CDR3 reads TGCGCCAGCAGCCAAGATATACTAGCGGGAGGTTCTACAGATACGCAGTATTTT.

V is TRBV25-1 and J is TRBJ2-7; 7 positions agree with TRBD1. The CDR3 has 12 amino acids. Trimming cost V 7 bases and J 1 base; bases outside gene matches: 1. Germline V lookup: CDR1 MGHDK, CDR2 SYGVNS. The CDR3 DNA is TGTGCCAGCAACAGGGGTTCCTACGAGCAGTACTTC. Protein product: CASNRGSYEQYF.

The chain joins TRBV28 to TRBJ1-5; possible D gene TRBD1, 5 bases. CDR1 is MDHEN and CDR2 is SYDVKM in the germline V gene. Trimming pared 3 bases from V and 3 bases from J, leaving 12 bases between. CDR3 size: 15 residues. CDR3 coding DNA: TGTGCCAGCAGTTTTAGTTCCAGGGACAATCAGCCCCAGCATTTT. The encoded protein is CASSFSSRDNQPQHF.

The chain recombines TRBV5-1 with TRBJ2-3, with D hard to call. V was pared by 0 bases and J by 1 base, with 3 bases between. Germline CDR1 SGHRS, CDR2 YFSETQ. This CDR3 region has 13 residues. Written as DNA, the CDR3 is TGCGCCAGCAGCTTGGCTGGCACAGATACGCAGTATTTT. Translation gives CASSLAGTDTQYF. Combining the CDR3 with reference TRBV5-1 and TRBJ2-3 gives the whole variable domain KAGVTQTPRYLIKTRGQQVTLSCSPISGHRSVSWYQQTPGQGLQFLFEYFSETQRNKGNFPGRFSGRQFSNSRSEMNVSTLELGDSALYLCASSLAGTDTQYFGPGTRLTVL.

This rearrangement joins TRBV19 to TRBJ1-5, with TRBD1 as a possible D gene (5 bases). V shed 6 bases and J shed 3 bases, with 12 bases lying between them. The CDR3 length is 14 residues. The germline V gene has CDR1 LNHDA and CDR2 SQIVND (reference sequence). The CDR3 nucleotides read TGTGCCAGTAGCCTTGACAGTGCCAATCAGCCCCAGCATTTT. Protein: CASSLDSANQPQHF. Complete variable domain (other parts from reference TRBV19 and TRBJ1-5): DGGITQSPKYLFRKEGQNVTLSCEQNLNHDAMYWYRQDPGQGLRLIYYSQIVNDFQKGDIAEGYSVSREKKESFPLTVTSAQKNPTAFYLCASSLDSANQPQHFGDGTRLSIL.

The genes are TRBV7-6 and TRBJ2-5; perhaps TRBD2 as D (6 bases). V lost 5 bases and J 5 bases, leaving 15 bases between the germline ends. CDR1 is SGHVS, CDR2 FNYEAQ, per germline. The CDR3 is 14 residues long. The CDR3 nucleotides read TGTGCCAGCAGCCCGCGACTAGGGGAGGAGACCCAGTACTTC. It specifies CASSPRLGEETQYF.

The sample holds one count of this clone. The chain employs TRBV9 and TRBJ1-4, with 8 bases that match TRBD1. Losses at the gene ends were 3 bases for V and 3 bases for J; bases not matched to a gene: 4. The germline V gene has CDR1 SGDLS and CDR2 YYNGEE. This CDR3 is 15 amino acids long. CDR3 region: CASSGQGSANEKLFF. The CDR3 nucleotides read TGTGCCAGCAGCGGACAGGGGTCGGCTAATGAAAAACTGTTTTTT.

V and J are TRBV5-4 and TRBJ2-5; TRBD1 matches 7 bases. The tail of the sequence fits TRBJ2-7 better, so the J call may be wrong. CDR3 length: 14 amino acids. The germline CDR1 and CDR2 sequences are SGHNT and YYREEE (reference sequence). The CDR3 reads CASSPRDSGYEQYF. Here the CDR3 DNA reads TGTGCCAGCAGTCCCCGGGACAGTGGGTACGAGCAGTACTTC.

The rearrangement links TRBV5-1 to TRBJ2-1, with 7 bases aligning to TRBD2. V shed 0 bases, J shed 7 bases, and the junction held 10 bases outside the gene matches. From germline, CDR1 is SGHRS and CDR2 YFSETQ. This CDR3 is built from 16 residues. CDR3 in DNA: TGCGCCAGCAGCTTGGTCGGGACCCCAGCGGGGAATGAGCAGTTCTTC. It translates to CASSLVGTPAGNEQFF.

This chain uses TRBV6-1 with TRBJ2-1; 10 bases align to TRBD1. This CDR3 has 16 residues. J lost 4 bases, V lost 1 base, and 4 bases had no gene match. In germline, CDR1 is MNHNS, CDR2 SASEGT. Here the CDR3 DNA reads TGTGCCAGCAGTGAAGGGAGGGGACAGGGGTACAATGAGCAGTTCTTC. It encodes CASSEGRGQGYNEQFF.

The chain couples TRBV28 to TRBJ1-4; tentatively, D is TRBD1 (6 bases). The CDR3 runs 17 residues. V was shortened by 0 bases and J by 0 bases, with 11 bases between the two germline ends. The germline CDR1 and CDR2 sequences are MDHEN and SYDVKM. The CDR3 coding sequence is TGTGCCAGCAGTTTATGGGGGGCCGGTACAACTAATGAAAAACTGTTTTTT. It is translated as CASSLWGAGTTNEKLFF. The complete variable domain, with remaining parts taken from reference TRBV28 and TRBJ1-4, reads DVKVTQSSRYLVKRTGEKVFLECVQDMDHENMFWYRQDPGLGLRLIYFSYDVKMKEKGDIPEGYSVSREKKERFSLILESASTNQTSMYLCASSLWGAGTTNEKLFFGSGTQLSVL.

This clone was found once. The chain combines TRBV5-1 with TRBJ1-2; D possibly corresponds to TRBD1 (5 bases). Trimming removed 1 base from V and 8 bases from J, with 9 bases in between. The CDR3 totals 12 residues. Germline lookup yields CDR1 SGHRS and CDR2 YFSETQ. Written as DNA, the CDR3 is TGCGCCAGCAGCTTGCCGGGGGACGGCTACACCTTC. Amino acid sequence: CASSLPGDGYTF.

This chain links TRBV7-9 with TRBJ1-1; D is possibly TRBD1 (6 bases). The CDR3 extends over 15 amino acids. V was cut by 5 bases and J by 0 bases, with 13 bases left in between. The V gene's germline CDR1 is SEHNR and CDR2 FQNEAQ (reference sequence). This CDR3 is CASSARQEMNTEAFF. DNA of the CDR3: TGTGCCAGCAGCGCAAGACAGGAGATGAACACTGAAGCTTTCTTT.

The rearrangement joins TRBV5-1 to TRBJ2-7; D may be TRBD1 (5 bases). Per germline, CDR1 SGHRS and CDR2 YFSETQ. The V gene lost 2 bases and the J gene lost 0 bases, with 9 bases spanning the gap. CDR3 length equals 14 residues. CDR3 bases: TGCGCCAGCAGCTTCGCAGACAGCTCCTACGAGCAGTACTTC. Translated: CASSFADSSYEQYF.

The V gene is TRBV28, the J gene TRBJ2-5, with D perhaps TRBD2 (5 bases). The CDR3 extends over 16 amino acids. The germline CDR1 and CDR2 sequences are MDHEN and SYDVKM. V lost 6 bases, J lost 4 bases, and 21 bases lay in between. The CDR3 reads CASSPTPDGSGETQYF. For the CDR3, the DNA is TGTGCCAGCAGCCCTACCCCAGATGGGAGTGGAGAGACCCAGTACTTC.

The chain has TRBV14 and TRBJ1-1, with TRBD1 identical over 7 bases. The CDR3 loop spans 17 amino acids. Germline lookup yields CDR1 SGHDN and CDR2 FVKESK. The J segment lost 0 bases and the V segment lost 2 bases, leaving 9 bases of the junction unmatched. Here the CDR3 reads CASSQYRGTYMNTEAFF. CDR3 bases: TGTGCCAGCAGCCAATACAGGGGAACTTACATGAACACTGAAGCTTTCTTT.